The 6 T cell receptor beta chains presented below share a single source sample, sequenced in a study of blood T cell repertoires in COVID-19 (dated by TCRdb to 2018 to 2020). Libraries were prepared through the immunoSEQ multiplex PCR assay. The source is immuneACCESS, and TCRdb retained only in-frame sequences with V and J called. Part of the clones is not carried over; for the studies checked, unresolved V genes explain less than half of this, and the remainder is unexplained. This sample holds over 70,000 clones; 60% to 80% were observed only once. Jointly, the top ten make up 2% to 2.5% of the sample. Material for sequencing was peripheral blood. Receptors originate from a man between 65 and 80 years old with COVID-19, enrolled during active disease.

The CDR3 DNA reads TGTGCCAGCAGCCCAGGACTAGCGGGAGGAGGAGAGACCCAGTACTTC. Residues: CASSPGLAGGGETQYF. The chain recombines TRBV3-1 (or the pseudogene TRBV3-2) with TRBJ2-5; 14 nucleotides match TRBD2. Germline trimming cut 4 bases from V and 4 bases from J; bases unmatched to any gene: 5. The CDR3 is 16 amino acids. In germline, CDR1 is LGHDT, CDR2 YNNKEL (reference sequence).

The chain joins TRBV5-1 to TRBJ1-1, with TRBD1 identical over 7 bases. CDR3 length: 14 amino acids. The V segment lost 2 bases and the J segment 1 base; nucleotides outside the gene matches: 2. The germline gives CDR1 SGHRS, CDR2 YFSETQ. CDR3 loop: CASSLTGENTEAFF. In nucleotides, the CDR3 is TGCGCCAGCAGCTTAACAGGGGAGAACACTGAAGCTTTCTTT.

The gene calls are TRBV4-1 and TRBJ2-5, with a tentative D call TRBD1 (6 bases). The CDR3 covers 14 residues. CDR1 is MGHRA and CDR2 is YSYEKL in the germline V gene. Deletions cut 4 bases from V and 1 base from J, with 10 bases between. The chain's CDR3 is CASSPTGTQETQYF. In DNA, the CDR3 is TGCGCCAGCAGCCCGACAGGCACCCAAGAGACCCAGTACTTC.

This clone has only one observation. Other DNA sequences in this sample translate to the same CDR3. The chain carries TRBV3-1 (or the pseudogene TRBV3-2) and TRBJ1-1; D is possibly TRBD1 (5 bases). Germline CDR1 is LGHDT and CDR2 is YNNKEL (reference sequence). Trimming shortened V by 1 base and J by 1 base, and 7 bases separated the two germline ends. CDR3 size: 14 residues. In DNA form, the CDR3 reads TGTGCCAGCAGCCAAGGTCAGGGGAACACTGAAGCTTTCTTT. Its protein is CASSQGQGNTEAFF.

V is TRBV5-1 and J is TRBJ1-2; TRBD1 is a possible D gene (6 bases). Germline lookup yields CDR1 SGHRS and CDR2 YFSETQ. Trimming stripped 4 bases from V and 0 bases from J, with 16 bases between. The CDR3 loop spans 16 amino acids. The CDR3 loop is CASSTGQTTTNYGYTF. As DNA, the CDR3 is TGCGCCAGCAGCACCGGACAGACCACCACTAACTATGGCTACACCTTC.

This clone was detected only a few times. The chain has TRBV18 and TRBJ1-6, with a weak D call TRBD1 (5 bases). CDR1 is KGHSH, CDR2 LQKENI, per germline. V was shortened by 3 bases and J by 10 bases, with 13 bases between the two germline ends. The CDR3 sequence is 14 residues long. In DNA form, the CDR3 reads TGTGCCAGCTCACCGCCCTCGGGGGTCTCACCCCTCCACTTT. Protein: CASSPPSGVSPLHF.